The 4 T cell receptor beta chains listed next were all sequenced from one sample in a study of blood T cell repertoires in COVID-19. The table came from immunoSEQ multiplex PCR; TCRdb's copy has only in-frame clones and leaves some out. The sample yields about 140,000 clones, 80% to 90% seen once. The sample consisted of peripheral blood. The receptors come from a man in his 60s with active or convalescent COVID-19.

This chain uses TRBV7-9 with TRBJ2-5; 8 bases agree with TRBD2. Trimming took 5 bases from V and 4 from J; bases not matched to a gene: 0. The length of the CDR3 is 12 residues. Per germline, CDR1 SEHNR and CDR2 FQNEAQ (reference sequence). The CDR3 reads CASSRGGETQYF. For the CDR3, the DNA is TGTGCCAGCAGCCGGGGGGGAGAGACCCAGTACTTC.

The CDR3 sequence is CATSNRGGYEQYF. Here the CDR3 DNA reads TGTGCCACCAGTAACAGGGGGGGCTACGAGCAGTACTTC. V gene TRBV24-1 combines with J gene TRBJ2-7, with D possibly TRBD1 on 8 matching bases. This CDR3 contains 13 residues. V lost 6 bases, J lost 3 bases, and 11 bases lay in between. The V gene's germline CDR1 is KGHDR and CDR2 SFDVKD.

The genes are TRBV7-9 and TRBJ1-4; D remains unclear. Germline lookup yields CDR1 SEHNR and CDR2 FQNEAQ (reference sequence). The CDR3 has 13 residues. Trimming left V 5 bases short and J 0 bases short, with 4 bases between. The CDR3 sequence is CASSPTTNEKLFF. The CDR3 nucleotides are TGTGCCAGCAGCCCAACAACTAATGAAAAACTGTTTTTT.

This clone was observed a few times. The V and J genes are TRBV4-1 and TRBJ1-2; TRBD1 matches 7 bases. The CDR3 contains 15 residues. Germline V gene sequence: CDR1 MGHRA, CDR2 YSYEKL. After removal of 2 bases from V and 2 bases from J, the junction contained 5 bases not matched to a gene. DNA for the CDR3: TGCGCCAGCAGCCAACCGAAGACAGGGAACTATGGCTACACCTTC. It specifies CASSQPKTGNYGYTF.